This T cell receptor beta chain derives from a study of T cell repertoires in cytomegalovirus infection. Study in general: Both a matching HLA type and CMV infection were indicated by public TCR beta signatures. Study-level points and caveats: The study found HLA-C-restricted CMV-specific TCR beta clonotypes dominating the ex vivo response. The cumulative frequency of public TCR beta families distinguished individuals who carried CMV together with the relevant HLA.

The CDR3 is 13 amino acids. The V end lost 3 bases, the J end lost 4 bases, and 12 bases lay between the germline ends. Germline assignment: CDR1 DFQATT and CDR2 SNEGSKA (reference sequence). MiXCR, run by TCRdb on the reads, gives a single entry per CDR3 protein. The data show some 77,000 distinct CDR3 sequences, more than 3.5% seen once. This clonotype was counted many times. The antigen remains undetermined. The genes are TRBV20-1 and TRBJ1-2; D is perhaps TRBD1 (5 bases). This receptor was obtained from a human donor in good health (CMV status not recorded). Some clones in this sample may be carry-over from other donors' samples. The specimen sequenced was PBMCs. This chain's CDR3 is CSASAGRVYGYTF. CDR3 DNA sequence: TGCAGTGCTAGTGCAGGGCGAGTCTATGGCTACACCTTC.